This T cell receptor beta chain was documented in a study of blood T cell repertoires in COVID-19. Overall study: Both acute and convalescent COVID-19 samples were obtained from the United States, Italy and Spain.

The count of this clone is one. The method was immunoSEQ multiplex PCR; TCRdb's version includes in-frame clones alone and lacks a portion of them. The repertoire has around 220,000 clones, about 80% of them found once; the top ten carry over 6.5%. The junction had 4 bases not matched to a gene; V was cut back by 4 bases and J by 2 bases. The CDR3 is 15 amino acids. Germline CDR1 LNHDA, CDR2 SQIVND (reference sequence). The origin of this receptor is a woman older than 75 with COVID-19, enrolled during active disease. Sequencing was done on a sample of peripheral blood. This sequence joins TRBV19 and TRBJ2-1, with 8 bases that match TRBD2. The CDR3 protein is CASSSGGKTYNEQFF. DNA for the CDR3: TGTGCCAGTAGTAGCGGGGGGAAGACCTACAATGAGCAGTTCTTC.